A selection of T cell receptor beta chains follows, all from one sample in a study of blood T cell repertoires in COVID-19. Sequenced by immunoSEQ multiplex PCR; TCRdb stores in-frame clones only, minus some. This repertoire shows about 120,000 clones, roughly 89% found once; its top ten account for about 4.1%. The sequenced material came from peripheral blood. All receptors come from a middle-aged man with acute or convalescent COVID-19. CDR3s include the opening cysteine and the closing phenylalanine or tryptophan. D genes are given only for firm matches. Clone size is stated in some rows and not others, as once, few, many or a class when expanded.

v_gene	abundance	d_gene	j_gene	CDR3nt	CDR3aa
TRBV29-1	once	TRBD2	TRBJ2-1	TGCAGCGTAAATTTCCGACTAGCGGGTCATGAGCAGTTCTTC	CSVNFRLAGHEQFF
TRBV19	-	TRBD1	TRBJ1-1	TGTGCCAGTAGTACCCCAGGGGGAGAACCGAACACTGAAGCTTTCTTT	CASSTPGGEPNTEAFF
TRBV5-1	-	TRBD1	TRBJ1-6	TGCGCCAGCAGCTTGTCAACAGGGGGTTCGAATTCACCCCTCCACTTT	CASSLSTGGSNSPLHF
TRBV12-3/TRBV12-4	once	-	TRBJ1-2	TGTGCCAGCAGTTTCGTAAACTATGGCTACACCTTC	CASSFVNYGYTF
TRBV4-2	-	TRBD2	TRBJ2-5	TGTGCCAGCAGCCAGGCGGGACTAGCGGGGGGGCCTGAGGAGACCCAGTACTTC	CASSQAGLAGGPEETQYF
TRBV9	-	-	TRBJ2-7	TGTGCCAGCAGCGTAGATGAGGGCTACGAGCAGTACTTC	CASSVDEGYEQYF
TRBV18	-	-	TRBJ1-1	TGTGCCAGCTCACCACGTGAGCAGGGTGAAGCTTTCTTT	CASSPREQGEAFF
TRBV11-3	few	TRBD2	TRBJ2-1	TGTGCCAGCAGCCTTGGACTAGCCAGCAATGAGCAGTTCTTC	CASSLGLASNEQFF
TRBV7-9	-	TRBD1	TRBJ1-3	TGTGCCAGCAGCACGGACAGGGACTCTGGAAACACCATATATTTT	CASSTDRDSGNTIYF
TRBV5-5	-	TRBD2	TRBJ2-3	TGTGCCAGCAGCGCTGAGACTAGCGGGGGGGCGGATACGCAGTATTTT	CASSAETSGGADTQYF
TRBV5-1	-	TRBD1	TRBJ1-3	TGCGCCAGCAGCGCCCAGGGGGAAGGAAACACCATATATTTT	CASSAQGEGNTIYF
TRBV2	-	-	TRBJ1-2	TGTGCCAGCAGCCCGGGGAAGTACAATGGCTACACCTTC	CASSPGKYNGYTF
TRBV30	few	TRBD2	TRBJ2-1	TGTGCCTGGAGGGAACCTCTACTAGCGGGAGGAGCGAATGAGCAGTTCTTC	CAWREPLLAGGANEQFF
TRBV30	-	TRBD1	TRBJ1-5	TGTGCCTGGAGTGTTTCCAGGACAGGGGGCAATCAGCCCCAGCATTTT	CAWSVSRTGGNQPQHF
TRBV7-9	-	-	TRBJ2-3	TGTGCCGGGGGCATAGATAACACGCAGTATTTT	CAGGIDNTQYF
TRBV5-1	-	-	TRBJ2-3	TGCGCCAGCAGCTTGGTAATCGGAGGTACGGATACGCAGTATTTT	CASSLVIGGTDTQYF
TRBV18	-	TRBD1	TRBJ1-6	TGTGCCAGCTCGACAGGGGTGGATTCACCCCTCCACTTT	CASSTGVDSPLHF
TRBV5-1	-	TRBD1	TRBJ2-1	TGCGCCAGCAGCTTGGGGGGGACAGGTTACAATGAGCAGTTCTTC	CASSLGGTGYNEQFF
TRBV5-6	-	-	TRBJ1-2	TGTGCCAGCAGCCCCGGGGGACCGGCGGCTGGCTACACCTTC	CASSPGGPAAGYTF
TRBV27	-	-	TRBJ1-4	TGTGCCAGCAGTCCTTTGGCGGCAACTAATGAAAAACTGTTTTTT	CASSPLAATNEKLFF